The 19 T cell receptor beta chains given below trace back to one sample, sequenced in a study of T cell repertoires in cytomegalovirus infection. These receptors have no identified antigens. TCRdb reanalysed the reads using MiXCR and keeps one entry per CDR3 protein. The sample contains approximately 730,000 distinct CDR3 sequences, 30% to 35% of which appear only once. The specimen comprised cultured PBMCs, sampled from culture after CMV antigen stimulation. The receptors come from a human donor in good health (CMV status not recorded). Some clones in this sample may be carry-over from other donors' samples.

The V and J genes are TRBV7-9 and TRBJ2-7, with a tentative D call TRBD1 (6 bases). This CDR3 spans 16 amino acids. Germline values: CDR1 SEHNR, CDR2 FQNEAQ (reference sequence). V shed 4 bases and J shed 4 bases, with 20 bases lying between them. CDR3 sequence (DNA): TGTGCCAGCAGCTCGCTAAGGGACAACAGGTTTTACGAGCAGTACTTC. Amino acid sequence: CASSSLRDNRFYEQYF.

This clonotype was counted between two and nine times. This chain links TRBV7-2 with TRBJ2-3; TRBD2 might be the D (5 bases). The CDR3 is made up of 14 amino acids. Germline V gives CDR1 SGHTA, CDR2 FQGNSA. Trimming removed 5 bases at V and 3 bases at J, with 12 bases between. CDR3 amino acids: CASSPDSLTDTQYF. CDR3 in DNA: TGTGCCAGCAGCCCGGACTCGCTGACAGATACGCAGTATTTT.

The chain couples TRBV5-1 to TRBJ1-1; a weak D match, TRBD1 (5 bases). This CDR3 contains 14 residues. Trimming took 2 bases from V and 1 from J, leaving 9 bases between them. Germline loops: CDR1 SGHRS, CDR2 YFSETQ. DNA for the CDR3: TGCGCCAGCAGCTTCTGGGACCAGAACACTGAAGCTTTCTTT. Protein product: CASSFWDQNTEAFF.

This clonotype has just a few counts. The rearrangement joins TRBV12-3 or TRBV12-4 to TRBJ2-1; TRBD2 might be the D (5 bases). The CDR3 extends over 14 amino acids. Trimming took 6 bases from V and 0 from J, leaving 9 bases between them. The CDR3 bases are TGTGCCAGCAGGCGGGTGAGCTCCTACAATGAGCAGTTCTTC. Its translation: CASRRVSSYNEQFF.

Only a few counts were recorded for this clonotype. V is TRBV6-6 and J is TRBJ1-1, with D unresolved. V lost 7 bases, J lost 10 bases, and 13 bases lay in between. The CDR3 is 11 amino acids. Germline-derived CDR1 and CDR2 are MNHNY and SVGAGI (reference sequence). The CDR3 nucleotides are TGTGCCAGCAAGGGTACCGGTTCAGCTTTCTTT. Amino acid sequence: CASKGTGSAFF.

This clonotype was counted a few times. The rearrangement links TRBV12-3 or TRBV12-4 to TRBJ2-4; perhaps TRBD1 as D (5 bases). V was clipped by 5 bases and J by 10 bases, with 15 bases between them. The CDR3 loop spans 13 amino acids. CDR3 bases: TGTGCCAGCAGTAGCCTAGGGGAAGGGATTCAGTACTTC. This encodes CASSSLGEGIQYF.

The CDR3 sequence: CASSPRQGDEKLFF. The CDR3 nucleotides are TGTGCCAGCAGCCCAAGACAGGGGGATGAAAAACTGTTTTTT. The V and J genes are TRBV7-2 and TRBJ1-4; 9 bases match TRBD1. Germline CDR1 SGHTA, CDR2 FQGNSA. Trimming took 5 bases from V and 6 from J; bases not matched to a gene: 4. This CDR3 is built from 14 residues.

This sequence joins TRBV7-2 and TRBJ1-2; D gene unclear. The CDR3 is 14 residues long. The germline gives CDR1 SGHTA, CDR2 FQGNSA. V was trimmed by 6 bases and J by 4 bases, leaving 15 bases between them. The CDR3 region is CASRQWTASYGYTF. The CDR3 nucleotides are TGTGCCAGCAGGCAATGGACGGCTTCCTATGGCTACACCTTC.

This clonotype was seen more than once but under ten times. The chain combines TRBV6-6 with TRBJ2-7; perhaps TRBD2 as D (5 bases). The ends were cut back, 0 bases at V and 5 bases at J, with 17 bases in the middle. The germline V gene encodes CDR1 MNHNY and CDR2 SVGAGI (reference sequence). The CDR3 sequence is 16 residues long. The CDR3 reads CASSYSMASPGDEQYF. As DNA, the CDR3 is TGTGCCAGCAGTTACTCGATGGCTAGCCCTGGGGACGAGCAGTACTTC.

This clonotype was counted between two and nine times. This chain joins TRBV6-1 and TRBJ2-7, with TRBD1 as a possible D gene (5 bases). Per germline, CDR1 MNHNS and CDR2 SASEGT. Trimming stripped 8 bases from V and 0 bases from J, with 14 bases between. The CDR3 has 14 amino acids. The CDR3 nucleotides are TGTGCCAGCCGGATACAGGCCATCTCCTACGAGCAGTACTTC. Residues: CASRIQAISYEQYF.

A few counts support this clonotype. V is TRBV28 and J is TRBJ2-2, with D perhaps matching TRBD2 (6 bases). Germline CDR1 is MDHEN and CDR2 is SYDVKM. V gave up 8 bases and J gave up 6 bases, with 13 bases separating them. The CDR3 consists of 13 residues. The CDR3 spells CASRRRRAGELFF. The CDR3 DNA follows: TGTGCCAGCCGTCGTCGGAGGGCCGGGGAGCTGTTTTTT.

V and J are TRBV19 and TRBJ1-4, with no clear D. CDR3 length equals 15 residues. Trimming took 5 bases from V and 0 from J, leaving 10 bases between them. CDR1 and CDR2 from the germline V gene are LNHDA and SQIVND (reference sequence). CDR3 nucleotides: TGTGCCAGTAGTGAAGGAGTTGCAACTAATGAAAAACTGTTTTTT. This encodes CASSEGVATNEKLFF.

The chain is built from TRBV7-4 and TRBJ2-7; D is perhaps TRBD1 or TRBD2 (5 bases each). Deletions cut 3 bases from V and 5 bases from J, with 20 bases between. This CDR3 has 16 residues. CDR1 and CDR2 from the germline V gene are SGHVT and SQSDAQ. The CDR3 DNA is TGTGCCAGCAGCTTTAGATGGGACGGATATTTGGACGAGCAGTACTTC. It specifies CASSFRWDGYLDEQYF. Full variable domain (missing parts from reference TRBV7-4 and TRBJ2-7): GAGVSQSPRYKVAKRGRDVALRCDSISGHVTLYWYRQTLGQGSEVLTYSQSDAQRDKSGRPSGRFSAERPERSVSTLKIQRTEQGDSAVYLCASSFRWDGYLDEQYFGPGTRLTVT.

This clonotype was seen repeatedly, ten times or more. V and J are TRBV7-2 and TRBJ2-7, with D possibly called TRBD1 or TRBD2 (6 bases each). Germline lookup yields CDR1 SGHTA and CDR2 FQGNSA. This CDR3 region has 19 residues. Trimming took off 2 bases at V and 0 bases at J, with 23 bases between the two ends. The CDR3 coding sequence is TGTGCCAGCAGCTTAAGGGGGAAGGGGGGAGGAGGTCTCTCCTACGAGCAGTACTTC. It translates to CASSLRGKGGGGLSYEQYF.

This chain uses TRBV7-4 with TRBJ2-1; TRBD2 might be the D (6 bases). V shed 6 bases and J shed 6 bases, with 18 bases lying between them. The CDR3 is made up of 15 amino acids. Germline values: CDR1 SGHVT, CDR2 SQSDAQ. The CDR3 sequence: CASRPPGLRGNEQFF. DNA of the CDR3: TGTGCCAGCAGACCTCCCGGACTAAGAGGCAATGAGCAGTTCTTC.

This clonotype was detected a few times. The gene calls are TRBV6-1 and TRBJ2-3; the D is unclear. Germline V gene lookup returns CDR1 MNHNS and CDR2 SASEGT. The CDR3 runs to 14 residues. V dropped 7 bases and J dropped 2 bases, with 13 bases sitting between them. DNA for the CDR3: TGTGCCAGCACCTTAAAGGCGGTCACAGATACGCAGTATTTT. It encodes CASTLKAVTDTQYF.

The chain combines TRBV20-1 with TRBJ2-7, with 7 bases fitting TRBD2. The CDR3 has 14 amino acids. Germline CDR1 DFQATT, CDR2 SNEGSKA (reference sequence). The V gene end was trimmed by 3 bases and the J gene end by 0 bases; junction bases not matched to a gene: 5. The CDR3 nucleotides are TGCAGTGCTAGTAAGCGGGGAAGCTCCTACGAGCAGTACTTC. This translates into CSASKRGSSYEQYF.

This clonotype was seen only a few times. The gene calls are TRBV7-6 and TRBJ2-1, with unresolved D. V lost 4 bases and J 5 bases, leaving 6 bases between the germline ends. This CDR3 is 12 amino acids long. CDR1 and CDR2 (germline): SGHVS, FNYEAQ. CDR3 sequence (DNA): TGTGCCAGCAGCTCCTCAAACAATGAGCAGTTCTTC. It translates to CASSSSNNEQFF.

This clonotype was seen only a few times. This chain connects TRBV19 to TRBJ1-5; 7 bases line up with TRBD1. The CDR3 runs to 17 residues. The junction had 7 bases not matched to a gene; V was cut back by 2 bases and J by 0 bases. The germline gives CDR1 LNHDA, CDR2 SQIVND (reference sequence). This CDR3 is CASSIRGTAYSNQPQHF. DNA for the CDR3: TGTGCCAGTAGTATACGAGGGACAGCATATAGCAATCAGCCCCAGCATTTT.